These T cell receptor beta chains were read from a single sample in a study of blood T cells in healthy people across ages. Via MiXCR, TCRdb re-called the 5' RACE reads, giving one row per CDR3 protein. The table lists approximately 1,000,000 distinct CDR3 sequences, less than 45% of them singletons. The sequenced sample consisted of blood. These TCRs come from a man aged 18 to 30 in good health. The CDR3 runs from the conserved cysteine through the conserved F or W. The D gene is left open where the match is weak. The size of a clone is reported for some rows only, either as once, few or many, or as a class for expanded clones.

D gene	clone size	V gene	J gene	CDR3 DNA	CDR3 protein
-	-	TRBV7-3	TRBJ2-7	TGTGCCAGCAGCTTAGGTGGACTGAGCTCCTACAATGAGCAGTACTTC	CASSLGGLSSYNEQYF
TRBD1	-	TRBV4-3	TRBJ1-1	TGCGCCAGCAGCCAGACCAGCAGGGACAGCCCTGAAGCTTTCTTT	CASSQTSRDSPEAFF
-	-	TRBV7-9	TRBJ1-2	TGTGCCAGCAGCTTAAATCTGGGAGACTATGGCTACACCTTC	CASSLNLGDYGYTF
TRBD2	many	TRBV4-2	TRBJ2-1	TGTGCCAGCAGCCAAGATCTGCGGGGGTCTTACAATGAGCAGTTCTTC	CASSQDLRGSYNEQFF
-	few	TRBV4-1	TRBJ1-4	TGCGCCAGCAGCCAAGATACCTCAACTAATGAAAAACTGTTTTTT	CASSQDTSTNEKLFF
-	-	TRBV2	TRBJ1-2	TGTGCCAGCAGTGAAGACGGAAACAGAAGCAACTATGGCTACACCTTC	CASSEDGNRSNYGYTF
-	few	TRBV7-2	TRBJ2-7	TGTGCCAGCACCTCACGGGACACCCCCTACGAGCAGTACTTC	CASTSRDTPYEQYF
-	-	TRBV7-2	TRBJ1-5	TGTGCCAGCAGCCCAACAGGGTTCGCCAATCAGCCCCAGCATTTT	CASSPTGFANQPQHF
-	-	TRBV3-1	TRBJ2-4	TGTGCCAGCAGCCAAGAATGGGGTCGTGATAACATTCAGTACTTC	CASSQEWGRDNIQYF
-	many	TRBV5-1	TRBJ2-1	TGTGCCAGCAGCCTAGCCAATGAGCAGTTCTTC	CASSLANEQFF
TRBD1	-	TRBV6-1	TRBJ2-1	TGTGCCAGCACCCAATTGACAGGGTCGGGCTCCAATGAGCAGTTCTTC	CASTQLTGSGSNEQFF
-	few	TRBV9	TRBJ1-2	TGTGCCAGCAGCCCCATAGCCGCGAGTTATGGCTACACCTTC	CASSPIAASYGYTF
-	few	TRBV12-3/TRBV12-4	TRBJ1-3	TGTGCCAGCTGGGACATTGGAAACACCATATATTTT	CASWDIGNTIYF
-	-	TRBV7-2	TRBJ2-3	TGTGCCAGCAGCTGGGCATACCGAGCTAGCACAGATACGCAGTATTTT	CASSWAYRASTDTQYF
TRBD1	-	TRBV7-8	TRBJ1-6	TGTGCCAGCAGCCGGGACAGTCACAAGTCACCCCTCCACTTT	CASSRDSHKSPLHF
-	-	TRBV19	TRBJ2-2	TGTGCCAGTAGTATGGGTCAGGGGTATGGTGGCGGGGAGCTGTTTTTT	CASSMGQGYGGGELFF